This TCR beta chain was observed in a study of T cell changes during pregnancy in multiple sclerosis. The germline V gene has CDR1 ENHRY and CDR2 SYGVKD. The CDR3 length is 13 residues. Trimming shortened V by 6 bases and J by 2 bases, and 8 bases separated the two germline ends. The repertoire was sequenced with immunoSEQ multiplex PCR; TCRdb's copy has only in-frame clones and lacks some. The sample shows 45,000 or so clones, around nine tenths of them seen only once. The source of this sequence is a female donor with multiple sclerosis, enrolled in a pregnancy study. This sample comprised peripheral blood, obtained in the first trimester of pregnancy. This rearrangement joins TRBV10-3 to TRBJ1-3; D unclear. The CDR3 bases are TGTGCCATCAGCCAGGATACTGGAAACACCATATATTTT. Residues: CAISQDTGNTIYF.